This is a list of T cell receptor beta chains from one sample in a study of blood T cell repertoires in COVID-19. Libraries were prepared by immunoSEQ multiplex PCR; TCRdb keeps only in-frame clonotypes and omits some of them. There are about 250,000 clones in the sample; 65% to 80% occur only once, and approximately 4% lies in the top ten. The sequencing input was peripheral blood. Receptor source: a woman aged 40 to 50 with active or convalescent COVID-19. The CDR3 runs from the conserved cysteine through the conserved F or W. Each record gives: CDR3 DNA, CDR3 protein, D gene, V gene, J gene, CDR3 length, clone size. A D gene is named only where the DNA matches it firmly. Size values are once, few and many counts, or a class for expanded clones, and some rows have none.

CDR3nt: TGTGCCAGCAGCCAAAACAGGTACCCTCTGGACACTGAAGCTTTCTTT
CDR3aa: CASSQNRYPLDTEAFF
d_gene: NA
v_gene: TRBV7-2
j_gene: TRBJ1-1
len: 16
abundance: few

CDR3nt: TGTGCCAGCAGACGACTAGCGGGGTCCACCGGGGAGCTGTTTTTT
CDR3aa: CASRRLAGSTGELFF
d_gene: TRBD2
v_gene: TRBV3-1/TRBV3-2
j_gene: TRBJ2-2
len: 15
abundance: once

CDR3nt: TGCGCCAGCAGCTTGTTTGGCGGGGGCCAAGAGACCCAGTACTTC
CDR3aa: CASSLFGGGQETQYF
d_gene: TRBD2
v_gene: TRBV5-1
j_gene: TRBJ2-5
len: 15
abundance: once

CDR3nt: TGTGCCGTCCTCCGGGACAGGGACGGAAATGAGCAGTTCTTC
CDR3aa: CAVLRDRDGNEQFF
d_gene: TRBD1
v_gene: TRBV6-5
j_gene: TRBJ2-1
len: 14
abundance: NA

CDR3nt: TGTGCCAGCAGTGAAACTGTTTACACCGGGGAGCTGTTTTTT
CDR3aa: CASSETVYTGELFF
d_gene: NA
v_gene: TRBV2
j_gene: TRBJ2-2
len: 14
abundance: NA

CDR3nt: TGTGCCAGCAGCCTGGGACAGGAAGTAGGTCAGCCCCAGCATTTT
CDR3aa: CASSLGQEVGQPQHF
d_gene: TRBD1
v_gene: TRBV6-1
j_gene: TRBJ1-5
len: 15
abundance: NA

CDR3nt: TGTGCCAGCAGCCAAGAAGACAGGGTTCAACTCCAGCCCCAGCATTTT
CDR3aa: CASSQEDRVQLQPQHF
d_gene: TRBD1
v_gene: TRBV4-2
j_gene: TRBJ1-5
len: 16
abundance: NA

CDR3nt: TGTGCCAGCAGCTTAGGGCCTAGCGGGGGGTTCCAAGAGACCCAGTACTTC
CDR3aa: CASSLGPSGGFQETQYF
d_gene: TRBD2
v_gene: TRBV7-2
j_gene: TRBJ2-5
len: 17
abundance: NA

CDR3nt: TGTGCCAGCAGTGCGGGGGGAATGAACACCGGGGAGCTGTTTTTT
CDR3aa: CASSAGGMNTGELFF
d_gene: TRBD2
v_gene: TRBV2
j_gene: TRBJ2-2
len: 15
abundance: NA

CDR3nt: TGTGCCAGTAGTATAGCGATGAGCGGGGAGCCTAGCACAGATACGCAGTATTTT
CDR3aa: CASSIAMSGEPSTDTQYF
d_gene: TRBD2
v_gene: TRBV19
j_gene: TRBJ2-3
len: 18
abundance: NA

CDR3nt: TGTGCCAGCAGCTTAGGACTCGGAAGGCAAGAAAAACTGTTTTTT
CDR3aa: CASSLGLGRQEKLFF
d_gene: NA
v_gene: TRBV11-2
j_gene: TRBJ1-4
len: 15
abundance: NA

CDR3nt: TGTGCCACCAGTGGCGGGGTAATTCCCCCAGATACGCAGTATTTT
CDR3aa: CATSGGVIPPDTQYF
d_gene: NA
v_gene: TRBV24-1
j_gene: TRBJ2-3
len: 15
abundance: NA

CDR3nt: TGTGCCAGTAGTTTGCGGGGGGCTGGGGCCAACGTCCTGACTTTC
CDR3aa: CASSLRGAGANVLTF
d_gene: TRBD2
v_gene: TRBV19
j_gene: TRBJ2-6
len: 15
abundance: NA

CDR3nt: TGTGCCAGCAGGACAGGACTTAGAAACACCATATATTTT
CDR3aa: CASRTGLRNTIYF
d_gene: NA
v_gene: TRBV6-5
j_gene: TRBJ1-3
len: 13
abundance: once

CDR3nt: TGTGCCATCAGCGAAAACAGGGGGTGGGAGCAGTACTTC
CDR3aa: CAISENRGWEQYF
d_gene: TRBD1
v_gene: TRBV10-3
j_gene: TRBJ2-7
len: 13
abundance: NA

CDR3nt: TGTGCCAGCAGCCAACAGGGGCGAGCTTTCTTT
CDR3aa: CASSQQGRAFF
d_gene: TRBD1
v_gene: TRBV5-4
j_gene: TRBJ1-1
len: 11
abundance: NA

CDR3nt: TGTGCCAGCAGCTTACTGACAGGGGAAACTTCACCCCTCCACTTT
CDR3aa: CASSLLTGETSPLHF
d_gene: TRBD1
v_gene: TRBV11-2
j_gene: TRBJ1-6
len: 15
abundance: few

CDR3nt: TGCGCCAGCAGCCCACAGGGTAGAGGGAGCACAGATACGCAGTATTTT
CDR3aa: CASSPQGRGSTDTQYF
d_gene: NA
v_gene: TRBV5-1
j_gene: TRBJ2-3
len: 16
abundance: NA

CDR3nt: TGTGCCACGGCGACGGGACAGGGGAGTAATTCACCCCTCCACTTT
CDR3aa: CATATGQGSNSPLHF
d_gene: TRBD1
v_gene: TRBV15
j_gene: TRBJ1-6
len: 15
abundance: NA

CDR3nt: TGTGCCAGCAGTCCCGACAACTTTAACACTGAAGCTTTCTTT
CDR3aa: CASSPDNFNTEAFF
d_gene: NA
v_gene: TRBV6-6
j_gene: TRBJ1-1
len: 14
abundance: NA

CDR3nt: TGTGCCATCAGTCAGGGTAGGGACAATCAGCCCCAGCATTTT
CDR3aa: CAISQGRDNQPQHF
d_gene: NA
v_gene: TRBV10-3
j_gene: TRBJ1-5
len: 14
abundance: few

CDR3nt: TGTGCCAGCAGCTTAAACGGCGGGGCCGGGGAGCTGTTTTTT
CDR3aa: CASSLNGGAGELFF
d_gene: NA
v_gene: TRBV11-3
j_gene: TRBJ2-2
len: 14
abundance: NA